Included here is one T cell receptor (beta chain) sequence, with context. Its antigen is still unknown. The CDR3 sequence is 16 residues long. The V end lost 1 base, the J end lost 6 bases, and 16 bases lay between the germline ends. Per germline, CDR1 GTSNPN and CDR2 SVGIG (reference sequence). The data originate from a study of T cells in localized non-small cell lung cancer. Study-level findings and limits: Detection in adjacent lung was observed for a median about 56 of the top 100 tumor clones. Only one tumor region was sequenced, so heterogeneity remains possible. Maximal T cell clonality occurred in uninvolved adjacent lung, with tumor ranking below it.

Measured with immunoSEQ multiplex PCR; TCRdb has only the in-frame clones, and not every one. The sample shows around 83,000 clones, over 60% of them seen only once. The sequence came from a man aged 35-69 years with stage II squamous cell lung carcinoma. This chain joins TRBV30 and TRBJ1-6; D unresolved. The sample here was PBMCs, taken before any cancer treatment. The CDR3 region is CAWSAPWSGANSPLHF. CDR3 DNA sequence: TGTGCCTGGAGTGCCCCGTGGTCCGGTGCTAATTCACCCCTCCACTTT. The whole variable domain, remainder taken from reference TRBV30 and TRBJ1-6, is SQTIHQWPATLVQPVGSPLSLECTVEGTSNPNLYWYRQAAGRGLQLLFYSVGIGQISSEVPQNLSASRPQDRQFILSSKKLLLSDSGFYLCAWSAPWSGANSPLHFGNGTRLTVT.